This T cell receptor (beta chain) comes out of a study of blood T cell repertoires in COVID-19. The overall study: The samples span acute and convalescent COVID-19 from the United States, Italy and Spain. Sample material is recorded as cDNA or gDNA derived from T cells, B-cell-depleted T cells, or PBMCs.

In the original workflow: Reference gene primer amplification gave estimated nucleated cell counts. TCRdb keeps only in-frame clones here, not all; method: immunoSEQ multiplex PCR. V and J calls and clone size are given by that table; D and trimming were obtained from the DNA. In the table there are roughly 120,000 clones, nearly 90% of which are singletons. The CDR3 consists of 16 residues. Trimming took 4 bases from V and 1 from J; bases not matched to a gene: 4. The germline CDR1 and CDR2 sequences are SGHKS and YYEKEE (reference sequence). The chain is built from TRBV5-5 and TRBJ2-3, with 12 nucleotides matching TRBD2. Sequenced: peripheral blood. The TCR was taken from a human donor in a cohort sampled during active COVID-19. This CDR3 is CASSLGTSGRTDTQYF. The CDR3 nucleotides are TGTGCCAGCAGCCTCGGGACTAGCGGGCGCACAGATACGCAGTATTTT.